One sample yielded the 14 T cell receptor beta chains listed below, sequenced in a study of beta chain features in type 1 diabetes. Expressed TCRB transcripts were sequenced after all isolated RNA was converted to cDNA. The repertoire was sequenced with immunoSEQ multiplex PCR; TCRdb's copy has only in-frame clones and lacks some. Of about 360,000 clones listed, over 9.5% are singletons. The sample consisted of naive CD4+ T cells from blood. The receptors stem from a man aged 18 to 29 in good health.

The chain combines TRBV5-1 with TRBJ2-1; 9 bases are a match to TRBD2. Unmatched junction bases numbered 5, after V lost 0 bases and J lost 4 bases. The CDR3 loop spans 16 amino acids. The germline V gene has CDR1 SGHRS and CDR2 YFSETQ. The CDR3 DNA is TGCGCCAGCAGCTTGGACGTGACTAGCGGATACAATGAGCAGTTCTTC. It is translated as CASSLDVTSGYNEQFF.

This clone was detected only a few times. J is TRBJ1-4 and V is TRBV15; 8 nucleotides agree with TRBD1. V shed 4 bases and J 3 bases; nucleotides not matched to a gene: 4. Germline values: CDR1 LNHNV, CDR2 YYDKDF (reference sequence). This CDR3 is 15 amino acids long. In DNA, the CDR3 is TGTGCCACCAGCATCCTACAGGGGGCTAATGAAAAACTGTTTTTT. Translation: CATSILQGANEKLFF.

This clone was counted a few times. V is TRBV29-1 and J is TRBJ1-1; D is ambiguous. V lost 3 bases and J 6 bases, leaving 8 bases between the germline ends. The CDR3 length is 11 residues. Per the germline V gene, CDR1 is SQVTM and CDR2 is ANQGSEA. The CDR3 DNA reads TGCAGCGTTGATTCGGACTCTGAAGCTTTCTTT. It is translated as CSVDSDSEAFF. Together with reference TRBV29-1 and TRBJ1-1, the CDR3 gives the full variable domain: SAVISQKPSRDICQRGTSLTIQCQVDSQVTMMFWYRQQPGQSLTLIATANQGSEATYESGFVIDKFPISRPNLTFSTLTVSNMSPEDSSIYLCSVDSDSEAFFGQGTRLTVV.

This clone has just a few counts. The V gene is TRBV19, the J gene TRBJ2-1, with a possible D match to TRBD1 (5 bases). V lost 3 bases and J lost 5, with 14 bases in between. CDR3 length: 15 amino acids. Germline CDR1 is LNHDA and CDR2 is SQIVND (reference sequence). The CDR3 protein is CASSMWSRVDNEQFF. In DNA form, the CDR3 reads TGTGCCAGTAGTATGTGGAGCAGGGTAGACAATGAGCAGTTCTTC.

This rearrangement joins TRBV6-1 to TRBJ1-2; D is unresolved. Germline CDR1 MNHNS, CDR2 SASEGT. The V gene lost 9 bases and the J gene lost 6 bases, with 17 bases spanning the gap. This CDR3 has 13 amino acids. CDR3 sequence: CASTETSPDGYTF. For the CDR3, the DNA is TGTGCCAGTACCGAGACAAGTCCGGATGGCTACACCTTC.

This clone was picked up a small number of times. The J gene is TRBJ2-5, the V gene TRBV5-1; tentatively, D is TRBD1 (5 bases). From germline, CDR1 is SGHRS and CDR2 YFSETQ. Trimming removed 5 bases at V and 2 bases at J, with 10 bases between. The CDR3 consists of 13 residues. CDR3 amino acids: CASRLGAQETQYF. CDR3 DNA sequence: TGCGCCAGCAGATTAGGGGCTCAAGAGACCCAGTACTTC.

The rearrangement uses TRBV28 and TRBJ2-7, with D possibly matching TRBD2 (6 bases). Germline V gives CDR1 MDHEN, CDR2 SYDVKM. This CDR3 has 16 residues. Deletions cut 5 bases from V and 3 bases from J, with 20 bases between. Here the CDR3 reads CASSRSPSRGLYEQYF. In nucleotides, the CDR3 is TGTGCCAGCAGTCGGTCCCCGTCCCGGGGACTCTACGAGCAGTACTTC.

This clone appeared a few times. The rearrangement uses TRBV11-2 and TRBJ1-1, with unresolved D. This CDR3 contains 14 residues. Trimming stripped 3 bases from V and 1 base from J, with 9 bases between. In germline, CDR1 is SGHAT, CDR2 FQNNGV. The DNA for the CDR3 is TGTGCCAGCAGCTTCTCGAGAGGGAACACTGAAGCTTTCTTT. Translating gives CASSFSRGNTEAFF. Combining the CDR3 with reference TRBV11-2 and TRBJ1-1 gives the whole variable domain EAGVAQSPRYKIIEKRQSVAFWCNPISGHATLYWYQQILGQGPKLLIQFQNNGVVDDSQLPKDRFSAERLKGVDSTLKIQPAKLEDSAVYLCASSFSRGNTEAFFGQGTRLTVV.

The V call is TRBV5-1, the J call TRBJ2-1; TRBD2 is a possible D gene (6 bases). Germline lookup yields CDR1 SGHRS and CDR2 YFSETQ. The CDR3 consists of 15 residues. Trimming cost V 0 bases and J 8 bases, with 15 bases left between them. CDR3 residues: CASSLASVSGDEQFF. For the CDR3, the DNA is TGCGCCAGCAGCTTGGCCTCGGTATCGGGGGATGAGCAGTTCTTC.

This clone was counted between two and nine times. V usage is TRBV6-5 and J usage is TRBJ1-2; D is unresolved. CDR3 length: 11 residues. V lost 4 bases and J 5 bases, leaving 5 bases between the germline ends. CDR1 and CDR2 from the germline V gene are MNHEY and SVGAGI. DNA of the CDR3: TGTGCCAGCAGTTCGACATATGGCTACACCTTC. It specifies CASSSTYGYTF.

The chain links TRBV27 to TRBJ1-2; the D gene is possibly TRBD1 (6 bases). Germline V gives CDR1 MNHEY, CDR2 SMNVEV (reference sequence). Trimming left V 6 bases short and J 5 bases short, with 13 bases between. CDR3 size: 13 residues. The DNA of the CDR3 is TGTGCCAGCAGCAAACAGGGAAGGTATGGCTACACCTTC. Its protein product is CASSKQGRYGYTF.

This clone has just a few counts. This sequence joins TRBV5-1 and TRBJ2-3, with D hard to call. V lost 0 bases and J lost 6, with 11 bases in between. Germline CDR1 and CDR2: SGHRS and YFSETQ. This CDR3 comprises 14 residues. Here the CDR3 DNA reads TGCGCCAGCAGCTTGGGGCTCCCCAGGGATACGCAGTATTTT. This gives the protein CASSLGLPRDTQYF.

The CDR3, as DNA: TGCGCCAGCAGCCAGGGCTTCTCTGGAGGGGCCAACGTCCTGACTTTC. Translation gives CASSQGFSGGANVLTF. The chain combines TRBV4-3 with TRBJ2-6; the D is unclear. CDR1 and CDR2 (germline): LGHNA, YSLEER. Trimming shortened V by 3 bases and J by 4 bases, and 13 bases separated the two germline ends. The CDR3 covers 16 residues.

The chain employs TRBV6-6 and TRBJ1-4, with 7 nucleotides matching TRBD1. Germline V gives CDR1 MNHNY, CDR2 SVGAGI (reference sequence). J was trimmed by 7 bases and V by 5 bases; bases with no gene match: 10. This CDR3 is 15 amino acids long. CDR3 sequence: CASSTTRQGGEKLFF. In DNA, the CDR3 is TGTGCCAGCAGTACCACCCGACAGGGAGGTGAAAAACTGTTTTTT.